This T cell receptor beta chain is drawn from a study of CD4 T cells in relation to SARS-CoV-2 and coronaviruses. Between the trimmed V and J ends, which lost 4 bases and 3 bases, there was a span of 17 bases. From germline, CDR1 is SGHNT and CDR2 YENEEA. This CDR3 has 16 amino acids. Unexposed donor CD4+ T cells date from about 2011-2018, before the COVID-19 pandemic. After about 10 days of culture, CD4+ T cells were isolated. Profiled with immunoSEQ multiplex PCR; TCRdb holds only in-frame clones, not every one. This table has roughly 20,000 clones, 70% to 75% appearing once. A note on this clone: Its antigen is undetermined.

The chain combines TRBV11-3 with TRBJ2-3; possible D gene TRBD2, 7 bases. The source material was CD4+ T cells from PBMCs, cultured in vitro. The source of this sequence is a human donor in good health. This CDR3 reads CASSSLGAGATDTQYF. CDR3 coding DNA: TGTGCCAGCAGCTCCTTAGGTGCGGGGGCTACAGATACGCAGTATTTT.